This T cell receptor beta chain came from a study of molecular identifiers for immune sequencing clone quantification. Overall study: Replicate RNA came from roughly 20,000 or 100,000 naive CD8 cells and was split five ways, and four parts were sequenced.

TCRdb reprocessed the PCR reads with MiXCR, giving one entry per CDR3 protein. The table includes 400,000 to 600,000 distinct CDR3 sequences, about a fifth detected once. Investigators produced naive CD8 libraries from 20,000 to 1,000,000 sorted cells, drawing on 10%, 30% or 50% RNA. This CDR3 has 17 residues. Germline CDR1 and CDR2: SGDLS and YYNGEE. V was pared by 2 bases and J by 3 bases, with 12 bases of the junction left unmatched. This clonotype was seen at least ten times. What it binds is unknown. Whole-study results and caveats: Jurkat TCR RNA from one cell was spiked into 1 million or so naive cells, and it was reportedly detectable there.

This sequence joins TRBV9 and TRBJ2-3; TRBD2 matches 7 bases. The clonotype originates from a human donor in good health. Some libraries in this study had Jurkat cell RNA spiked in. The sequenced sample was naive CD8+ T cells from blood, with Jurkat cell RNA spiked in. Subset: FACS-sorted CD8+CD4-CCR7+CD45RA+ naive T cells. The DNA of the CDR3 is TGTGCCAGCAGCGTCTCCACTCCAGGACTAGTAACAGATACGCAGTATTTT. As protein: CASSVSTPGLVTDTQYF.